This TCR beta chain was captured by sequencing in a study of blood T cell repertoires in COVID-19. This CDR3 comprises 13 residues. V was shortened by 3 bases and J by 9 bases, with 17 bases between the two germline ends. Germline V gene data show CDR1 as GTSNPN and CDR2 as SVGIG (reference sequence). Here immunoSEQ multiplex PCR was the method, and the copy in TCRdb shows in-frame clones only, minus some. Of more than 100,000 clones in the sample, approximately 80% were seen once. This TCR was recovered from a woman in her 70s with acute or convalescent COVID-19. The J gene is TRBJ1-2, the V gene TRBV30; D is unclear. Sequencing was carried out using peripheral blood. The CDR3 region has the DNA TGTGCCTGGAGCCAAGGGAGGGAGGGTCGCTACACCTTC. Translated: CAWSQGREGRYTF. Full variable domain (remainder filled in from reference TRBV30 and TRBJ1-2): SQTIHQWPATLVQPVGSPLSLECTVEGTSNPNLYWYRQAAGRGLQLLFYSVGIGQISSEVPQNLSASRPQDRQFILSSKKLLLSDSGFYLCAWSQGREGRYTFGSGTRLTVV.